This T cell receptor (beta chain) comes out of a study of molecular identifiers for immune sequencing clone quantification. The germline CDR1 and CDR2 sequences are SQVTM and ANQGSEA. V lost 6 bases, J lost 2 bases, and 20 bases lay in between. This CDR3 comprises 15 residues. TCRdb processed the PCR reads anew with MiXCR; each CDR3 protein has one entry. The table records 7,500 to 9,500 distinct CDR3 sequences, 14% of them present only once. In its sample, this clonotype ranks as medium-sized (0.01 to 0.1%). The V call is TRBV29-1, the J call TRBJ2-7, with a weak D call TRBD1 (6 bases). This receptor was obtained from a human donor in good health. Some libraries in this study had Jurkat cell RNA spiked in. Sequenced material: naive CD8+ T cells from blood, with Jurkat cell RNA spiked in. Subset defined: FACS-sorted CD8+CD4-CCR7+CD45RA+ naive T cells. The DNA of the CDR3 is TGCAGCGTGACAACTTTGACAGGTCTTACCTACGAGCAGTACTTC. Its protein product is CSVTTLTGLTYEQYF.